The 3 T cell receptor beta chains given below trace back to one sample, sequenced in a study of technical replicates of blood from four donors. Using immunoSEQ multiplex PCR, the repertoire was profiled, and TCRdb retains in-frame clones only, with some absent. Of tens of thousands of clones in the sample, about 91% were seen once. Sequenced input: T cells isolated from PBMCs. Receptors were obtained from a human donor in good health.

V is TRBV18 and J is TRBJ2-7; D perhaps matches TRBD2 (5 bases). V lost 4 bases and J 5 bases, leaving 18 bases between the germline ends. Looked up from germline, CDR1 is KGHSH and CDR2 is LQKENI. This CDR3 has 15 residues. For the CDR3, the DNA is TGTGCCAGCTCACGAGCGACACTAGACGGGAACGAGCAGTACTTC. Amino acid sequence: CASSRATLDGNEQYF.

V gene TRBV19 combines with J gene TRBJ1-5, with 7 bases identical to TRBD1. Germline CDR1 LNHDA, CDR2 SQIVND (reference sequence). Trimming took 4 bases from V and 2 from J; bases not matched to a gene: 8. CDR3 length equals 16 residues. CDR3 residues: CASSSTGAVGNQPQHF. The CDR3 DNA follows: TGTGCCAGTAGTAGCACAGGGGCTGTGGGCAATCAGCCCCAGCATTTT.

V is TRBV4-1 and J is TRBJ2-1, with 8 nucleotides matching TRBD1. From germline, CDR1 is MGHRA and CDR2 YSYEKL. The CDR3 sequence is 16 residues long. V lost 2 bases, J lost 3 bases, and 6 bases stayed unmatched. CDR3 bases: TGCGCCAGCAGCCAATTCGTCGGGACAGGCTACAATGAGCAGTTCTTC. Its translation: CASSQFVGTGYNEQFF.